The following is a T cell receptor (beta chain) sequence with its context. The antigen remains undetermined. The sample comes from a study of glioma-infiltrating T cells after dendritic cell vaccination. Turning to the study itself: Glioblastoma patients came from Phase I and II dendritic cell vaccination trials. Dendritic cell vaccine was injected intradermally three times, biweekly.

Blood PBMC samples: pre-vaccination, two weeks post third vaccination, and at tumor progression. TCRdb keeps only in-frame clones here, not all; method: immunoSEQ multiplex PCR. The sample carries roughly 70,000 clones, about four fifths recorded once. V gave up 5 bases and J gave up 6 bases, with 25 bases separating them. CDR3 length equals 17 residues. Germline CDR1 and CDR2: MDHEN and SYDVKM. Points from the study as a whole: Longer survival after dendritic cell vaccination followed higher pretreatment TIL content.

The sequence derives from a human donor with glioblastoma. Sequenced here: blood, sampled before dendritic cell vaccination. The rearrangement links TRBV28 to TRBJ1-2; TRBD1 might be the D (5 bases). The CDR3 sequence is CASSGGGLGSGHDGYTF. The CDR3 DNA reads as TGTGCCAGCAGTGGGGGGGGACTCGGGTCGGGTCACGATGGCTACACCTTC.